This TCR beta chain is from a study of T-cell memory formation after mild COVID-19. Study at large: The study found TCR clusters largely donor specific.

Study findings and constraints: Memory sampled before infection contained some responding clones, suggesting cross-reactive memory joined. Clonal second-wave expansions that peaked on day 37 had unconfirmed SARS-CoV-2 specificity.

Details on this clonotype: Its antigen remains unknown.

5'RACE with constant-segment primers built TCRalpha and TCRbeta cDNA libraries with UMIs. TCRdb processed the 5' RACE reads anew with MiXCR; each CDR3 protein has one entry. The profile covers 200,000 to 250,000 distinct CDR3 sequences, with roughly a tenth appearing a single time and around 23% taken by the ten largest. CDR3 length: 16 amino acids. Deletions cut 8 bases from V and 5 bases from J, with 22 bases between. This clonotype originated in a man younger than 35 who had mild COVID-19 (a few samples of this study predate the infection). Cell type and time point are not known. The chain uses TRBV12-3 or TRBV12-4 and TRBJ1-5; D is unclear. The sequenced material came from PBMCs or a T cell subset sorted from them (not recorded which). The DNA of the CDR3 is TGTGCCAGCGCACCTCCCCGGACGGAGGGCGATCAGCCCCAGCATTTT. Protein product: CASAPPRTEGDQPQHF.